This T cell receptor beta chain was profiled in a study of graft-versus-host responses after intestinal transplantation. Investigators treated the graft tissue so that it released intraepithelial and lamina propria lymphocytes. About this clone: Its antigen is not identified.

Assay used: immunoSEQ multiplex PCR; TCRdb lists only in-frame clones, some missing. Counted here are 29,000 or so clones, 65% to 80% occurring once; the ten biggest clones make up under 3.5%. Study results and limitations: Early after transplant, HvG clones declined as circulating GvH clones peaked. Allografts of one patient group, those with graft-donor T cell macrochimerism, had high graft-versus-host to host-versus-graft clonal ratios.

This TCR was sampled from a human patient who received an intestinal transplant, so some T cells may come from the graft donor. Sequencing was performed on ileum tissue, taken 98 days after intestinal transplantation.

The CDR3 spells CASSYYRDSPLHF. CDR3 nucleotides: TGTGCCAGCAGTTACTACAGGGATTCACCCCTCCACTTT. V usage is TRBV6-6 and J usage is TRBJ1-6; D is possibly TRBD1 (6 bases). This CDR3 has 13 residues. Germline CDR1 reads MNHNY; CDR2 reads SVGAGI (reference sequence). Between the trimmed V and J ends, which lost 1 base and 8 bases, there was a span of 6 bases.